This T cell receptor beta chain was captured by sequencing in a study of shared clonotypes between healthy human individuals. Notes on the study in general: Clonotype sharing among donors was thought likely to change with sequencing depth.

About this clone itself: Antigen unknown.

A roughly 200 ng quantity of DNA, roughly 32,000 T cell genomes, went into the sorted-subset replicate PCRs. Here immunoSEQ multiplex PCR was the method, and the copy in TCRdb shows in-frame clones only, minus some. This sample carries 2 million to 3 million clones, roughly 93% of them seen once, and the ten largest clones take around 0.37%. The germline CDR1 and CDR2 sequences are LNHDA and SQIVND (reference sequence). This CDR3 contains 16 residues. V gave up 5 bases and J gave up 1 base; unmatched junction bases: 8. The authors divided CD4+ cells into CD45RA+ naive and CD45RA-negative memory subsets.

The source of this sequence is a man between 18 and 29 years old in good health. Some clones in this sample may be carry-over from other donors' samples. The V and J genes are TRBV19 and TRBJ2-4, with 7 nucleotides matching TRBD1. Sequenced sample: naive CD4+ T cells from PBMCs. The subset denotes: CD45RA+ positively selected. CDR3 residues: CASSARQGMAKNIQYF. DNA for the CDR3: TGTGCCAGTAGTGCAAGACAGGGTATGGCCAAAAACATTCAGTACTTC.